The rows below give T cell receptor beta chains drawn from one sample of a study of human T cells and chemical hapten exposure. A single record per CDR3 protein comes from TCRdb applying MiXCR to the RACE reads. The sample carries approximately 57,000 distinct CDR3 sequences, more than 8% recorded once. This sample comprised whole blood, obtained in connection with sensitization to the hapten diphenylcyclopropenone (DPC). The receptors were gathered from a man aged 40-55 years with alopecia areata. Some clones in this sample may be carry-over from other donors' samples. CDR3s include the opening cysteine and the closing phenylalanine or tryptophan. The order of the fields is D gene, CDR3 length, V gene, clone size, J gene, CDR3 DNA, CDR3 protein. A D gene is named only where the DNA matches it firmly. The size entry is marked missing in some rows and otherwise reads once, few, many or a size class.

>TRBD1|13|TRBV7-9|many|TRBJ2-7
TGTGCCAGCAGCGGACAGGGGACCTACGAGCAGTACTTC
CASSGQGTYEQYF
>TRBD2|16|TRBV5-1|NA|TRBJ2-1
TGCGCCAGCAGCGTTGACGCTAGCGGGAGGGGATTCGAGCAGTTCTTC
CASSVDASGRGFEQFF
>TRBD1|16|TRBV20-1|few|TRBJ2-3
TGCAGTGCTAGAGACTCCCGGGACAGGGGCACAGATACGCAGTATTTT
CSARDSRDRGTDTQYF
>NA|15|TRBV3-1|few|TRBJ1-2
TGTGCCAGCAGCCTAACAGGAGGTGCTAACTATGGCTACACCTTC
CASSLTGGANYGYTF
>NA|13|TRBV6-5|NA|TRBJ2-4
TGTGCCAGCAGTTATCGAGGGAGCAACATTCAGTACTTC
CASSYRGSNIQYF
>TRBD1|15|TRBV28|NA|TRBJ1-5
TGTGCCAGCAGCCCCGGGACAGGATACAATCAGCCCCAGCATTTT
CASSPGTGYNQPQHF
>TRBD1|16|TRBV28|many|TRBJ2-7
TGTGCCAGCAGTTCTCCCCGGGACAGGGCTTCCTACGAGCAGTACTTC
CASSSPRDRASYEQYF
>TRBD1|15|TRBV6-2/TRBV6-3|few|TRBJ1-2
TGTGCCAGCAGTTACCGGACAGGGGCCGGCGATGGCTACACCTTC
CASSYRTGAGDGYTF
>NA|15|TRBV5-4|NA|TRBJ1-2
TGTGCCAGCAGCTTCCCCTGGACAGAGAACTATGGCTACACCTTC
CASSFPWTENYGYTF
>TRBD2|17|TRBV20-1|many|TRBJ2-5
TGCAGTGCTAACCGACGGACTAGCGGGAGGTCCCAAGAGACCCAGTACTTC
CSANRRTSGRSQETQYF
>NA|16|TRBV7-6|NA|TRBJ2-1
TGTGCCAGCAGCCCTAGTTCCGGCGGGGTTTACAATGAGCAGTTCTTC
CASSPSSGGVYNEQFF
>NA|16|TRBV5-6|many|TRBJ1-2
TGTGCCAGCAGCCTTGACAGGCTCGGCACTAACTATGGCTACACCTTC
CASSLDRLGTNYGYTF
>NA|14|TRBV7-9|NA|TRBJ1-2
TGTGCCAGCAGCTTGGGCAGGGCTAGCTATGGCTACACCTTC
CASSLGRASYGYTF